The entry below describes one T cell receptor beta chain. What it recognizes is unknown. Sorted-subset replicate PCR reactions were performed with about 210 ng DNA, corresponding to 25,000 to 35,000 T cell genomes. Authors' methods: There were no quality scores in the junction-only immunoSEQ sequences, so filtering differed. Method: immunoSEQ multiplex PCR; TCRdb's copy keeps in-frame clones and lacks some. V, J and clone size derive from that table, while D and trimming were established from the DNA sequence. Counted here are approximately 530,000 clones, roughly 95% occurring once; the ten biggest clones make up 0.05% to 0.07%. In germline, CDR1 is SNHLY, CDR2 FYNNEI. Trimming pared 7 bases from V and 1 base from J, leaving 25 bases between. The CDR3 spans 18 residues. The sample belongs to a study of shared clonotypes between healthy human individuals. Broader study findings: Some clonotypes were shared by all four sorted-subset donors, while others were not shared. The non-shared ones had lower generation probabilities than the shared ones. Naive subsets usually exceeded memory subsets in estimated richness.

Source material: naive CD4+ T cells sorted from blood. The subset here: CD45RA+ positively selected. The chain combines TRBV2 with TRBJ1-1; D remains unclear. The TCR sequence derives from a woman younger than 45 in good health. In DNA, the CDR3 is TGTGCCAGCACCCCTAAGAAGTCGAACAGCCACCCGAACACTGAAGCTTTCTTT. It yields the protein CASTPKKSNSHPNTEAFF.